The 16 T cell receptor beta chains given below trace back to one sample, sequenced in a study of CD8+CD57+ T cells in acquired aplastic anemia. The template for TCR beta VDJ and CDR3 sequence profiling was genomic DNA. From the reads, TCRdb called clonotypes with MiXCR, one entry per CDR3 protein. Altogether 100,000 to 150,000 distinct CDR3 sequences are present, around 50% being singletons, with the ten largest covering about 2.3%. Sequences were obtained from sorted CD4+, CD8+, or CD8+CD57+ T cells (not recorded which) from PBMCs. These receptors were taken from a human donor in good health, serving as a control.

This clonotype was seen ten or more times. The rearrangement links TRBV20-1 to TRBJ1-1; D is ambiguous. CDR3 length: 14 amino acids. Germline V gene data show CDR1 as DFQATT and CDR2 as SNEGSKA (reference sequence). Trimming cost V 2 bases and J 11 bases, with 21 bases left between them. Here the CDR3 DNA reads TGCAGTGCTAGAACCCCGACGGATAAAAGGGAGGCTTTCTTT. It codes for CSARTPTDKREAFF.

About this clonotype itself: The CDR3 does not close with the conserved phenylalanine or tryptophan, likely indicating a read error. Because the CDR3's place on the DNA is in doubt, the DNA is left out and the CDR3 is given as listed by TCRdb. V is TRBV25-1 and J is TRBJ2-7; the DNA was not compared with TRBD1, the D call given in the table. CDR1 MGHDK and CDR2 SYGVNS come from the germline V gene. The CDR3 length equals 14 residues, ends included. The CDR3 spells CASSEDRGAYEQCL.

The chain uses TRBV5-5 and TRBJ1-6; the D gene is possibly TRBD1 (5 bases). V lost 4 bases, J lost 6 bases, and 14 bases lay in between. Looked up from germline, CDR1 is SGHKS and CDR2 is YYEKEE (reference sequence). The CDR3 is 15 amino acids. The CDR3 sequence: CASSGSKGSNSPLHF. DNA for the CDR3: TGTGCCAGCAGCGGGTCCAAGGGGAGTAATTCACCCCTCCACTTT.

V usage is TRBV9 and J usage is TRBJ1-6; D is possibly TRBD1 (5 bases). Germline lookup yields CDR1 SGDLS and CDR2 YYNGEE. The V end lost 3 bases, the J end lost 13 bases, and 8 bases lay between the germline ends. The CDR3 covers 11 residues. DNA for the CDR3: TGTGCCAGCAGCGCTCAGGGTCCCCTCCACTTT. It translates to CASSAQGPLHF.

On this clonotype: A much larger clone lies a single base off, so this may be a read error. The CDR3 region is CASRLVQGRADTQYF. CDR3 DNA sequence: TGCGCCAGCCGCTTGGTACAGGGGCGGGCAGATACGCAGTATTTT. The rearrangement joins TRBV5-1 to TRBJ2-3, with 7 bases matching TRBD1. The CDR3 is 15 residues long. Germline CDR1 reads SGHRS; CDR2 reads YFSETQ.

This clonotype was counted at least ten times. The chain uses TRBV24-1 and TRBJ1-5; 7 nucleotides match TRBD1. V was pared by 11 bases and J by 2 bases, with 11 bases of the junction left unmatched. Looked up from germline, CDR1 is KGHDR and CDR2 is SFDVKD. The CDR3 contains 15 residues. CDR3 protein: CAIVGTDYCNQPQHF. The CDR3 DNA reads as TGTGCCATCGTCGGGACAGATTACTGCAATCAGCCCCAGCATTTT.

This clonotype was seen at least ten times. The gene calls are TRBV5-1 and TRBJ1-2, with 11 bases aligning to TRBD1. The V and J ends lost 4 bases and 5 bases, in that order; junction bases with no gene match: 7. Germline CDR1 is SGHRS and CDR2 is YFSETQ. The CDR3 covers 15 residues. Written as DNA, the CDR3 is TGCGCCAGCAGCCCGGGACAGGGGGTAGGGTATGGCTACACCTTC. Residues: CASSPGQGVGYGYTF.

V and J are TRBV15 and TRBJ2-5; D might be TRBD1 (6 bases). Deletions cut 4 bases from V and 2 bases from J, with 14 bases between. CDR3 size: 15 residues. Germline CDR1 reads LNHNV; CDR2 reads YYDKDF (reference sequence). In DNA form, the CDR3 reads TGTGCCACCAGCATTGTCAGGACAGCACAAGAGACCCAGTACTTC. Translated: CATSIVRTAQETQYF. Supplemented by reference TRBV15 and TRBJ2-5, the full variable domain reads DAMVIQNPRYQVTQFGKPVTLSCSQTLNHNVMYWYQQKSSQAPKLLFHYYDKDFNNEADTPDNFQSRRPNTSFCFLDIRSPGLGDTAMYLCATSIVRTAQETQYFGPGTRLLVL.

The rearrangement uses TRBV6-1 and TRBJ1-5; D not resolved. The CDR3 totals 13 residues. Trimming pared 8 bases from V and 7 bases from J, leaving 15 bases between. Germline CDR1 MNHNS, CDR2 SASEGT. The chain's CDR3 is CASSLAEGQPQHF. DNA for the CDR3: TGTGCCAGCTCATTGGCCGAGGGACAGCCCCAGCATTTT.

V and J are TRBV20-1 and TRBJ2-1; 11 positions agree with TRBD2. The CDR3 contains 15 residues. The J segment lost 6 bases and the V segment lost 3 bases, leaving 7 bases of the junction unmatched. Germline lookup yields CDR1 DFQATT and CDR2 SNEGSKA (reference sequence). The CDR3 nucleotides are TGCAGTGCTAGTCGGAATAGCGGGGGGGGCAATGAGCAGTTCTTC. This encodes CSASRNSGGGNEQFF.

The chain couples TRBV5-5 to TRBJ1-1; D is uncertain. Germline CDR1 and CDR2: SGHKS and YYEKEE (reference sequence). V lost 2 bases and J lost 6, with 14 bases in between. The CDR3 runs 14 residues. This CDR3 is CASSLARPRAEAFF. The DNA of the CDR3 is TGTGCCAGCAGCTTAGCGCGTCCAAGGGCTGAAGCTTTCTTT.

This clonotype was seen only a few times. The chain is built from TRBV15 and TRBJ1-1, with D hard to call. V lost 0 bases, J lost 2 bases, and 10 bases lay in between. CDR1 and CDR2 from the germline V gene are LNHNV and YYDKDF (reference sequence). The CDR3 sequence is 15 residues long. CDR3 sequence (DNA): TGTGCCACCAGCAGAGATTTCTCCGGTAACACTGAAGCTTTCTTT. Translated: CATSRDFSGNTEAFF. Supplemented by reference TRBV15 and TRBJ1-1, the full variable domain reads DAMVIQNPRYQVTQFGKPVTLSCSQTLNHNVMYWYQQKSSQAPKLLFHYYDKDFNNEADTPDNFQSRRPNTSFCFLDIRSPGLGDTAMYLCATSRDFSGNTEAFFGQGTRLTVV.

This clonotype turned up a few times. The V call is TRBV6-2 or TRBV6-3, the J call TRBJ2-7; tentatively, D is TRBD2 (5 bases). The germline V gene has CDR1 MNHEY and CDR2 SVGEGT. Trimming stripped 2 bases from V and 4 bases from J, with 18 bases between. This CDR3 contains 16 residues. In DNA form, the CDR3 reads TGTGCCAGCAGTTACCCCTGGCCACTGTCGGGATACGAGCAGTACTTC. Its protein is CASSYPWPLSGYEQYF.

This clonotype has a count of ten or more. The chain uses TRBV2 and TRBJ1-4; perhaps TRBD1 as D (5 bases). The CDR3 runs 15 residues. In germline, CDR1 is SNHLY, CDR2 FYNNEI. V gave up 2 bases and J gave up 7 bases, with 14 bases separating them. As DNA, the CDR3 is TGTGCCAGCAGTGAACAGTGGCAGGGCGGTGAAAAACTGTTTTTT. This translates into CASSEQWQGGEKLFF.

The chain is built from TRBV15 and TRBJ2-5; D may be TRBD1 or TRBD2 (6 bases each). This CDR3 has 15 amino acids. V lost 0 bases and J lost 7, with 15 bases in between. Germline CDR1 LNHNV, CDR2 YYDKDF (reference sequence). The CDR3 nucleotides are TGTGCCACCAGCAGAGATCCGGGGGCCGGTTCGACCCAGTACTTC. This codes for CATSRDPGAGSTQYF.

This clonotype was counted many times. The J gene is TRBJ2-1, the V gene TRBV7-7; 8 nucleotides match TRBD1. The CDR3 sequence is 15 residues long. Per the germline V gene, CDR1 is SSHAT and CDR2 is FNYEAQ (reference sequence). V gave up 0 bases and J gave up 6 bases; unmatched junction bases: 4. The CDR3 bases are TGTGCCAGCAGCTTAGCTCAGGGGGCTTTCAATGAGCAGTTCTTC. Amino acids: CASSLAQGAFNEQFF.